The present T cell receptor (beta chain) was sequenced within a study of blood T cell repertoires in COVID-19. Study overall: Researchers got acute and convalescent COVID-19 samples from the United States, Italy and Spain. In each case, the material was cDNA or gDNA derived from T cells, B-cell-depleted T cells, or PBMCs.

Between the trimmed V and J ends, which lost 2 bases and 4 bases, there was a span of 5 bases. The germline CDR1 and CDR2 sequences are MNHEY and SVGAGI. This CDR3 is built from 12 residues. TCRdb's table, derived via immunoSEQ multiplex PCR, lists solely in-frame clones and lacks some. The sample lists about 440,000 clones, 70% to 90% occurring once. Material for sequencing was peripheral blood. The TCR was taken from a woman in her fifties or sixties with COVID-19, enrolled during active disease. V and J are TRBV6-5 and TRBJ1-2; no firm D call. In DNA form, the CDR3 reads TGTGCCAGCAGTTACGTCGGCTATGGCTACACCTTC. It is translated as CASSYVGYGYTF.